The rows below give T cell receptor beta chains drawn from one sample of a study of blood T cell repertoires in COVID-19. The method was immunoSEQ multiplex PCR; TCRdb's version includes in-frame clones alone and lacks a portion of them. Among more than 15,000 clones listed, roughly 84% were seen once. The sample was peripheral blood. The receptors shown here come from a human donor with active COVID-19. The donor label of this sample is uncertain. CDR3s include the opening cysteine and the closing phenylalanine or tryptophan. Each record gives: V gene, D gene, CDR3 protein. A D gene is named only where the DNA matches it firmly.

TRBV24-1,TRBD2,CATTAGGPLLEQFF
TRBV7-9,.,CASSSRERNSPLHF
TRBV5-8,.,CASSLPTRSRF
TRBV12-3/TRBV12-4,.,CASRTGYGYTF
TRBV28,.,CASSPAFRGPSSYEQYF
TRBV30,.,CAQTGRAGQPTSYEQYF
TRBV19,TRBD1,CASSSGTGVTGANVLTF
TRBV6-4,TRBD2,CASSRTSGNTDTQYF
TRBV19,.,CATSSGYQPQHF
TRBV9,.,CASSVTEVNTEAFF